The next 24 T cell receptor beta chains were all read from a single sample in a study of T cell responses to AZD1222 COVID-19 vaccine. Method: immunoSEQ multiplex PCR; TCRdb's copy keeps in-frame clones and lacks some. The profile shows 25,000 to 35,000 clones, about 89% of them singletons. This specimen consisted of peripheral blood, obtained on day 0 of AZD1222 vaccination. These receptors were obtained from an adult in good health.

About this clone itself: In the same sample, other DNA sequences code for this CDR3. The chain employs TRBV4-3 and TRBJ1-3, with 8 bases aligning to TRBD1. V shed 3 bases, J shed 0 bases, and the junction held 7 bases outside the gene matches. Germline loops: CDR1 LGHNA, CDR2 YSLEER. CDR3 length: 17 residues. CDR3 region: CASSQVNTGGSGNTIYF. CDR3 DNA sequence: TGCGCCAGCAGCCAGGTTAACACAGGGGGCTCTGGAAACACCATATATTTT.

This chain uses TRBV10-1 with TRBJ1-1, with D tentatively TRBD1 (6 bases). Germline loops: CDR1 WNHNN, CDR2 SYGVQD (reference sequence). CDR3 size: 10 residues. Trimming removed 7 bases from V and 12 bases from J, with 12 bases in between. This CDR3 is CASIWTVTFF. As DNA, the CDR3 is TGCGCCAGCATATGGACAGTTACTTTCTTT.

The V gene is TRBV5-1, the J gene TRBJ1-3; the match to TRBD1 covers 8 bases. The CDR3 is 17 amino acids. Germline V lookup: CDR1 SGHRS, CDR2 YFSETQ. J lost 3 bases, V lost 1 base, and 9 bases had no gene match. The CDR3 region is CASSLRAQGGGGNTIYF. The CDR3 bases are TGCGCCAGCAGCTTGAGGGCACAGGGGGGCGGTGGAAACACCATATATTTT. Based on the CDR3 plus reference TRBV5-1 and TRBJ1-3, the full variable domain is KAGVTQTPRYLIKTRGQQVTLSCSPISGHRSVSWYQQTPGQGLQFLFEYFSETQRNKGNFPGRFSGRQFSNSRSEMNVSTLELGDSALYLCASSLRAQGGGGNTIYFGEGSWLTVV.

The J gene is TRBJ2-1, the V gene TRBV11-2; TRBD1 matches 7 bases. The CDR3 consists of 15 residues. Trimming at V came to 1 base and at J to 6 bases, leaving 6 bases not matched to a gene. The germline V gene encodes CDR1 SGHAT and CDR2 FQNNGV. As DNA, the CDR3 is TGTGCCAGCAGCTTAGTAGGGACAGAGGGCAATGAGCAGTTCTTC. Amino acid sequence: CASSLVGTEGNEQFF.

The CDR3 DNA follows: TGTGCCAGTAGTATAGGTGACAGGGCGTACGGGGAGCTGTTTTTT. It specifies CASSIGDRAYGELFF. The V gene is TRBV19, the J gene TRBJ2-2; 7 bases align to TRBD1. Germline-derived CDR1 and CDR2 are LNHDA and SQIVND (reference sequence). Trimming removed 1 base from V and 7 bases from J; junction bases left unmatched: 6. CDR3 length: 15 amino acids.

DNA of the CDR3: TGTGCCAGCAGCGTAGTATCGACAGGGGACGGCTACACCTTC. Amino acids: CASSVVSTGDGYTF. V and J are TRBV9 and TRBJ1-2; 8 nucleotides agree with TRBD1. The V gene end was trimmed by 0 bases and the J gene end by 8 bases; junction bases not matched to a gene: 6. Germline CDR1 reads SGDLS; CDR2 reads YYNGEE. This CDR3 spans 14 amino acids. Using reference TRBV9 and TRBJ1-2 for the parts outside the CDR3, the full variable domain is DSGVTQTPKHLITATGQRVTLRCSPRSGDLSVYWYQQSLDQGLQFLIQYYNGEERAKGNILERFSAQQFPDLHSELNLSSLELGDSALYFCASSVVSTGDGYTFGSGTRLTVV.

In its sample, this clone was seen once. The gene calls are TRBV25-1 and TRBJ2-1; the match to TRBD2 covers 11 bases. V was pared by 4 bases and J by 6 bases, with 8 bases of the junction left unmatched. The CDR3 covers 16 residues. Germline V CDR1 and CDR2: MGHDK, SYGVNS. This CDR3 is CASSGVEGTSGNEQFF. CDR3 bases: TGTGCCAGCAGTGGCGTAGAAGGGACTAGCGGCAATGAGCAGTTCTTC.

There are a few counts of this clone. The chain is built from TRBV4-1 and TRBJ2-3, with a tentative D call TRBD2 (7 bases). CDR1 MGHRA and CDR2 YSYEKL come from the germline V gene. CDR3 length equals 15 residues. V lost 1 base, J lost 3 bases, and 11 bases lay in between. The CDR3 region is CASSQVRGGTDTQYF. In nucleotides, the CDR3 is TGCGCCAGCAGCCAAGTCAGGGGAGGGACAGATACGCAGTATTTT.

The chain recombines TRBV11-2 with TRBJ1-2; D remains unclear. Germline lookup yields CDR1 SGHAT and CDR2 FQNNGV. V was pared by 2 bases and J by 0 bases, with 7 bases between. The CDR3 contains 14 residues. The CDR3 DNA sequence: TGTGCCAGCAGCTTACTAATCCCTAACTATGGCTACACCTTC. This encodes CASSLLIPNYGYTF.

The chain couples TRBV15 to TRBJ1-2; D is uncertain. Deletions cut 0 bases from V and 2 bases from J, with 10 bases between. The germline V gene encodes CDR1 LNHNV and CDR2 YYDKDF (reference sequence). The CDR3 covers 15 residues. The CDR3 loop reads CATSRDSGRNYGYTF. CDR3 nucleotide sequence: TGTGCCACCAGCAGAGATAGCGGCAGGAACTATGGCTACACCTTC.

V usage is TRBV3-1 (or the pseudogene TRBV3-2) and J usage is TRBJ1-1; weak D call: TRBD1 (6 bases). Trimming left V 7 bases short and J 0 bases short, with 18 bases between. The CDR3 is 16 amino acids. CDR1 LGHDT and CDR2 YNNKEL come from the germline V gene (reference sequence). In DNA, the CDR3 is TGTGCCAGCACCGTGCGTCAGGGGCTAGTGAACACTGAAGCTTTCTTT. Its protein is CASTVRQGLVNTEAFF.

CDR3 amino acids: CASRRGQGAEQYF. CDR3 in DNA: TGTGCCAGCAGGCGGGGTCAGGGGGCCGAGCAGTACTTC. The chain recombines TRBV3-1 (or the pseudogene TRBV3-2) with TRBJ2-7; 8 bases line up with TRBD1. Unmatched junction bases numbered 7, after V lost 6 bases and J lost 6 bases. Germline-derived CDR1 and CDR2 are LGHDT and YNNKEL (reference sequence). CDR3 length: 13 residues.

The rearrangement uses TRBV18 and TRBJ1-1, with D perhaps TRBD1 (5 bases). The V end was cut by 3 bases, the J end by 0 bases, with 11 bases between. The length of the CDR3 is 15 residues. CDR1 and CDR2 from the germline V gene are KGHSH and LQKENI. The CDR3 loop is CASSPGGGVNTEAFF. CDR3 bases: TGTGCCAGCTCACCGGGCGGGGGGGTGAACACTGAAGCTTTCTTT.

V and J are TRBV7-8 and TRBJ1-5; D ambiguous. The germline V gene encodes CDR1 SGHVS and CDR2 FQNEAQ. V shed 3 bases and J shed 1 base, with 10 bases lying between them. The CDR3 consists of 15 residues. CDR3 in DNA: TGTGCCAGCAGCTTCCGGACGGACAGCAATCAGCCCCAGCATTTT. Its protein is CASSFRTDSNQPQHF.

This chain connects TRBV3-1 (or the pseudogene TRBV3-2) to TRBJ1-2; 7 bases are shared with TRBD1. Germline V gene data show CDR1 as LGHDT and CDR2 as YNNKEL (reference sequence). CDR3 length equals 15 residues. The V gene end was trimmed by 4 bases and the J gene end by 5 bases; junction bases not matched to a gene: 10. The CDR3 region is CASSLVGQWMYGYTF. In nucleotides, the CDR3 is TGTGCCAGCAGCCTCGTGGGACAGTGGATGTATGGCTACACCTTC.

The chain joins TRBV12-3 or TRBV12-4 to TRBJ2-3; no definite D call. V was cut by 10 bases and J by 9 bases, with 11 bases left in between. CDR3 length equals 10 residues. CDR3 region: CATGISTQYF. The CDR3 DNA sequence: TGTGCCACTGGGATTTCGACGCAGTATTTT.

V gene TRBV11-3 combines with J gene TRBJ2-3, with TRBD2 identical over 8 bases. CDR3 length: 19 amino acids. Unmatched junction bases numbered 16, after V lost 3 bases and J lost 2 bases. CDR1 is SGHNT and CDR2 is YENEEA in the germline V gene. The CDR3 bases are TGTGCCAGCAGCTTCTCCCCACGGGGGGGTAATCTACCCACAGATACGCAGTATTTT. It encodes CASSFSPRGGNLPTDTQYF.

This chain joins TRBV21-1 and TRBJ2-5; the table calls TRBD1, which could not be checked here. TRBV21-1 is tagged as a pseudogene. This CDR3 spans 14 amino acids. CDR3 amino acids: CASTKRVGTETQYF. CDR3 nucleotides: TGTGCCAGCACCAAAAGAGTGGGCACGGAGACCCAGTACTTC.

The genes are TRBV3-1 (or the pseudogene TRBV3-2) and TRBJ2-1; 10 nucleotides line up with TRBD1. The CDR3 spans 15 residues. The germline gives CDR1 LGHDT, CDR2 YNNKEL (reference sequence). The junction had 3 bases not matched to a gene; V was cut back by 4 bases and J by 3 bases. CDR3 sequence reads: CASSPGQGGYNEQFF. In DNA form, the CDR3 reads TGTGCCAGCAGCCCAGGACAGGGGGGCTACAATGAGCAGTTCTTC.

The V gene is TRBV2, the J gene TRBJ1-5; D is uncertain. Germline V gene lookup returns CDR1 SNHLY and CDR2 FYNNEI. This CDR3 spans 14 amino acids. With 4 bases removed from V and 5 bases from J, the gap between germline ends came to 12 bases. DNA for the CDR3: TGTGCCAGCAGTGTATCGGTTAACTATCAGCCCCAGCATTTT. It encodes CASSVSVNYQPQHF.

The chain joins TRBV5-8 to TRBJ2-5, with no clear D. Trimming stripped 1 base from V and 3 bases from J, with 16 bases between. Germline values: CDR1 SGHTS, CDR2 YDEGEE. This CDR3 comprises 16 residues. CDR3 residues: CASSLLVPPRKETQYF. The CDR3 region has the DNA TGTGCCAGCAGCTTGCTAGTTCCCCCGCGGAAAGAGACCCAGTACTTC.

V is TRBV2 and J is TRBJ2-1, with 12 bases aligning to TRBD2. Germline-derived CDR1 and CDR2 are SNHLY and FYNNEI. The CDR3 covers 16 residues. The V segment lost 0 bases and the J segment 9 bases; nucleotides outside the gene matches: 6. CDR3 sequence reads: CASSEAGLAGGIEQFF. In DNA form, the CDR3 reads TGTGCCAGCAGTGAAGCTGGTCTAGCGGGGGGGATTGAGCAGTTCTTC.

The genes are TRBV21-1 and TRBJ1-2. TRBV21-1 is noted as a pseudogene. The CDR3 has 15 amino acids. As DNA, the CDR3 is TGTGCCAGCACCGCGGGGGATCCTCCCTCGGGAGGCTACACCTTC. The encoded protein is CASTAGDPPSGGYTF.

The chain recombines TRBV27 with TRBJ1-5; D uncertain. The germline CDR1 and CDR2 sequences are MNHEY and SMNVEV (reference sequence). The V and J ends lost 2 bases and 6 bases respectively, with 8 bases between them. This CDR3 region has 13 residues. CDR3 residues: CASSLTEFQPQHF. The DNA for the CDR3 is TGTGCCAGCAGTTTAACTGAGTTTCAGCCCCAGCATTTT.